Detailed here is one TCR beta chain. The antigen is not known. This record belongs to a study of graft-versus-host responses after intestinal transplantation. Study-wide results and caveats: The study found high graft-versus-host to host-versus-graft clonal ratios in allografts of patients with graft-donor T cell macrochimerism. The marrow of recipients harbored GvH clones, and ileum or blood showed some of them first.

Assay: immunoSEQ multiplex PCR; the TCRdb copy retains only in-frame clones and omits some. The table shows over 100,000 clones, with roughly 92% occurring only once. The germline V gene has CDR1 SGHDT and CDR2 YYEEEE. This CDR3 region has 16 residues. V lost 4 bases to trimming and J lost 2 bases; unmatched junction nucleotides: 3. This material consisted of unstimulated CD4+ T cells sorted from spleen or lymph node cells, taken before transplant. This sequence originates from a human donor who was the organ donor for an intestinal transplant. V and J are TRBV5-6 and TRBJ2-1; 13 positions agree with TRBD2. CDR3 nucleotides: TGTGCCAGCAGCATGACTAGCGGGAGGACCTACAATGAGCAGTTCTTC. This encodes CASSMTSGRTYNEQFF.